Below, 10 T cell receptor beta chains from the same sample are listed, as sequenced in a study of Ad26.COV2.S vaccination and SARS-CoV-2 variants. Some clones are missing from TCRdb's copy, which holds only in-frame ones; the method was immunoSEQ multiplex PCR. The sample holds 440,000 or so clones, 90% seen once. Treatment reported: around 19 received Ad26.COV2.S at low or high dose, single or two shots; several received placebo; per-sample allocation not given. It was on day 63 after the first vaccine or placebo injection that samples were taken. Material: peripheral blood, obtained in a trial of Ad26.COV2.S vaccine versus placebo. Receptors originate from a person between 18 and 59 years old who received the Ad26.COV2.S COVID-19 vaccine or a placebo.

The chain joins TRBV21-1 to TRBJ2-7. TRBV21-1 is a pseudogene segment. This CDR3 is 15 amino acids long. CDR3 in amino acids: CANPRRGRGEWEQYF. The DNA for the CDR3 is TGTGCCAACCCCCGCCGCGGGCGAGGGGAGTGGGAGCAGTACTTC.

The gene calls are TRBV30 and TRBJ2-1; 13 nucleotides match TRBD2. This CDR3 is 16 amino acids long. J was trimmed by 5 bases and V by 5 bases; bases with no gene match: 9. The germline V gene has CDR1 GTSNPN and CDR2 SVGIG (reference sequence). The CDR3 sequence: CAWGGLAGTRNNEQFF. DNA for the CDR3: TGTGCCTGGGGGGGACTAGCGGGAACTCGGAACAATGAGCAGTTCTTC.

V is TRBV15 and J is TRBJ2-7, with D unresolved. V lost 1 base and J lost 3, with 7 bases in between. The CDR3 has 13 residues. Germline V CDR1 and CDR2: LNHNV, YYDKDF (reference sequence). The CDR3 bases are TGTGCCACCAGCAGAGGGATGGACTACGAGCAGTACTTC. Its protein is CATSRGMDYEQYF.

This chain uses TRBV5-4 with TRBJ2-2; 7 bases fit TRBD1. The V and J ends lost 4 bases and 4 bases, in that order; junction bases with no gene match: 10. The CDR3 covers 16 residues. CDR1 and CDR2 from the germline V gene are SGHNT and YYREEE (reference sequence). CDR3 in amino acids: CASSQGVARVTGELFF. The CDR3 DNA is TGTGCCAGCAGCCAGGGGGTAGCGAGGGTCACCGGGGAGCTGTTTTTT.

V and J are TRBV5-3 and TRBJ2-3; 7 bases are shared with TRBD1. TRBV5-3 is given ORF status, its function remaining uncertain. There are 16 residues in the CDR3. Trimming cost V 1 base and J 10 bases; bases outside gene matches: 15. The CDR3 loop reads CARSLCRGQSAPPQYF. In DNA form, the CDR3 reads TGTGCCAGAAGCTTGTGCCGGGGACAGAGCGCCCCACCGCAGTATTTT.

The chain carries TRBV7-2 and TRBJ1-5; D remains ambiguous. The CDR3 totals 15 residues. The V end was cut by 0 bases, the J end by 3 bases, with 9 bases between. Germline lookup yields CDR1 SGHTA and CDR2 FQGNSA. This chain's CDR3 is CASSLAGLHNQPQHF. In nucleotides, the CDR3 is TGTGCCAGCAGCTTAGCCGGACTCCACAATCAGCCCCAGCATTTT.

The V and J genes are TRBV2 and TRBJ2-2; 7 positions agree with TRBD1. CDR3 length: 15 residues. Germline trimming cut 7 bases from V and 4 bases from J; bases unmatched to any gene: 9. Germline lookup yields CDR1 SNHLY and CDR2 FYNNEI. The CDR3 protein is CASKPGQVRTGELFF. DNA for the CDR3: TGTGCCAGCAAGCCAGGACAGGTGCGCACCGGGGAGCTGTTTTTT. Using reference TRBV2 and TRBJ2-2 for the parts outside the CDR3, the full variable domain is EPEVTQTPSHQVTQMGQEVILRCVPISNHLYFYWYRQILGQKVEFLVSFYNNEISEKSEIFDDQFSVERPDGSNFTLKIRSTKLEDSAMYFCASKPGQVRTGELFFGEGSRLTVL.

This clone was counted a single time. Other DNA sequences in the sample encode the same CDR3. This rearrangement joins TRBV7-8 to TRBJ2-3; 8 nucleotides match TRBD2. Looked up from germline, CDR1 is SGHVS and CDR2 is FQNEAQ. Trimming removed 5 bases from V and 1 base from J; junction bases left unmatched: 2. This CDR3 has 14 amino acids. CDR3 sequence (DNA): TGTGCCAGCAGCATACTAGCGGGCACAGATACGCAGTATTTT. It encodes CASSILAGTDTQYF.

About this clone: An end of the junction differs from the germline gene, which may be a read error. This sequence joins TRBV19 and TRBJ1-5; TRBD1 is a possible D gene (6 bases). CDR3 size: 18 residues. The germline V gene encodes CDR1 LNHDA and CDR2 SQIVND (reference sequence). CDR3: CASSLEVGDIFSNQPQHF. The CDR3 DNA reads TGTGCCAGTAGTCTAGAGGTGGGGGACATTTTTAGCAATCAGCCCCAGCATTTT.

This sequence joins TRBV7-3 and TRBJ2-1, with TRBD2 matching over 9 bases. Unmatched junction bases numbered 9, after V lost 4 bases and J lost 8 bases. CDR1 SGHTA and CDR2 FQGTGA come from the germline V gene. The CDR3 is 15 residues long. CDR3 sequence: CASSSGTSFFDEQFF. CDR3 in DNA: TGTGCCAGCAGCTCCGGGACTAGCTTTTTTGATGAGCAGTTCTTC.